This record covers a single T cell receptor beta chain. Under the authors' procedure: It was from reference gene primer amplification that nucleated cell counts were estimated. Clones were sequenced by immunoSEQ multiplex PCR, and TCRdb holds only the in-frame ones, with some missing. Clone size and the V and J calls come from that table; the DNA yielded D and trimming. The sample records under 200,000 clones, roughly 84% being singletons. The data derive from a study of blood T cell repertoires in COVID-19. Recovery meant two consecutive negative NP/OP PCR tests, professional clearance, or resolved symptoms. The V and J ends lost 3 bases and 6 bases, in that order; junction bases with no gene match: 4. Per germline, CDR1 SGHRS and CDR2 YFSETQ. This CDR3 has 14 amino acids.

The TCR originated in a woman aged 55-75 years who had recovered from COVID-19. Sequencing was done on a sample of PBMCs or T cells enriched from blood (not recorded which). V usage is TRBV5-1 and J usage is TRBJ2-2; 8 nucleotides align to TRBD1. The CDR3 here is CASSSGQGPGELFF. In DNA, the CDR3 is TGCGCCAGCAGCTCCGGACAGGGACCCGGGGAGCTGTTTTTT.